The sample holds one count of the clone carrying this T cell receptor (beta chain). Its matching antigen is unknown. These data come from a study of OX40 agonist ivuxolimab in advanced cancers. Study overall: Patients were given ivuxolimab, an antibody that agonizes OX40 (CD134). Partial responses were recorded for three patients, including one with hepatocellular carcinoma and two with cutaneous melanoma.

Germline loops: CDR1 GTSNPN, CDR2 SVGIG (reference sequence). The CDR3 is 11 residues long. Trimming stripped 0 bases from V and 9 bases from J, with 6 bases between. Profiling relied on immunoSEQ multiplex PCR, and the TCRdb table lists in-frame clones only, not all of them. The sample shows 100,000 or so clones, around nine tenths of them seen only once. Whole-study findings and limits: Certain nonresponders likewise exhibited a low normalized T-cell clonal expansion. Antigen specificity was not determined for the expanded peripheral T cells.

The sequence was collected from an adult with an advanced solid tumor such as melanoma, head and neck, liver or kidney cancer. The sample was CD4+ or CD8+ T cells sorted from blood, taken in a trial of the OX40 agonist ivuxolimab. The rearrangement uses TRBV30 and TRBJ2-1, with unresolved D. The CDR3 coding sequence is TGTGCCTGGAGTGTATTGGCTGAGCAGTTCTTC. It specifies CAWSVLAEQFF. Variable domain in full (rest from reference TRBV30 and TRBJ2-1): SQTIHQWPATLVQPVGSPLSLECTVEGTSNPNLYWYRQAAGRGLQLLFYSVGIGQISSEVPQNLSASRPQDRQFILSSKKLLLSDSGFYLCAWSVLAEQFFGPGTRLTVL.